The 29 T cell receptor beta chains presented below share a single source sample, sequenced in a study of siplizumab effects on memory and regulatory T cells. Only in-frame clones appear in the TCRdb table, and some are missing; sequencing was by immunoSEQ multiplex PCR. The top ten clones hold under 0.7% of a sample with some 100,000 clones, approximately 94% of them seen once. The sequenced sample was Tregs sorted from blood. These receptors were collected from a human donor in good health.

This sequence joins TRBV7-9 and TRBJ1-2; D call uncertain. The CDR3 has 14 residues. Between the trimmed V and J ends, which lost 2 bases and 8 bases, there was a span of 15 bases. CDR1 and CDR2 from the germline V gene are SEHNR and FQNEAQ (reference sequence). CDR3: CASSLRGAGGGYTF. The CDR3 bases are TGTGCCAGCAGCTTACGGGGAGCAGGAGGAGGCTACACCTTC.

The V gene is TRBV7-9, the J gene TRBJ2-5, with unresolved D. Trimming shortened V by 9 bases and J by 6 bases, and 14 bases separated the two germline ends. This CDR3 contains 12 residues. Germline V gene sequence: CDR1 SEHNR, CDR2 FQNEAQ (reference sequence). Written as DNA, the CDR3 is TGTGCCAGTCACATAATTTTGAAGACCCAGTACTTC. This translates into CASHIILKTQYF. Supplemented by reference TRBV7-9 and TRBJ2-5, the full variable domain reads DTGVSQNPRHKITKRGQNVTFRCDPISEHNRLYWYRQTLGQGPEFLTYFQNEAQLEKSRLLSDRFSAERPKGSFSTLEIQRTEQGDSAMYLCASHIILKTQYFGPGTRLLVL.

This chain joins TRBV30 and TRBJ2-4; D not certain. The germline gives CDR1 GTSNPN, CDR2 SVGIG (reference sequence). The CDR3 totals 13 residues. V dropped 2 bases and J dropped 0 bases, with 5 bases sitting between them. The CDR3 reads CAWSQLAKNIQYF. DNA of the CDR3: TGTGCCTGGAGTCAATTAGCCAAAAACATTCAGTACTTC.

The chain uses TRBV6-6 and TRBJ1-2; D is possibly TRBD1 (5 bases). Germline V gene data show CDR1 as MNHNY and CDR2 as SVGAGI (reference sequence). The V gene lost 2 bases and the J gene lost 3 bases, with 10 bases spanning the gap. This CDR3 has 14 amino acids. This CDR3 is CASSYEGKYYGYTF. In nucleotides, the CDR3 is TGTGCCAGCAGTTACGAGGGGAAGTACTATGGCTACACCTTC.

V gene TRBV19 combines with J gene TRBJ2-7; 8 nucleotides match TRBD1. Germline V gives CDR1 LNHDA, CDR2 SQIVND (reference sequence). The CDR3 totals 13 residues. J lost 3 bases, V lost 4 bases, and 2 bases had no gene match. DNA of the CDR3: TGTGCCAGTAGTACAGGACAGGGCTACGAGCAGTACTTC. Translation: CASSTGQGYEQYF.

The chain has TRBV6-4 and TRBJ2-1, with D possibly matching TRBD2 (6 bases). Trimming took off 3 bases at V and 5 bases at J, with 11 bases between the two ends. This CDR3 comprises 14 residues. The germline CDR1 and CDR2 sequences are MRHNA and SNTAGT. CDR3 DNA: TGTGCCAGCAGTGAGGGACTGAAGAACAATGAGCAGTTCTTC. Amino acid sequence: CASSEGLKNNEQFF.

The chain recombines TRBV2 with TRBJ1-2, with D tentatively TRBD1 (5 bases). CDR3 size: 13 residues. Germline loops: CDR1 SNHLY, CDR2 FYNNEI. V lost 9 bases, J lost 2 bases, and 13 bases lay in between. The CDR3 loop reads CARNWQGNYGYTF. The CDR3 bases are TGTGCCAGAAATTGGCAGGGCAACTATGGCTACACCTTC.

This chain joins TRBV28 and TRBJ2-7; 10 bases line up with TRBD1. The V and J ends lost 6 bases and 2 bases, in that order; junction bases with no gene match: 4. This CDR3 is 14 amino acids long. CDR1 and CDR2 from the germline V gene are MDHEN and SYDVKM. CDR3 in DNA: TGTGCCAGCAGCTCGACAGGGGGCCCCTACGAGCAGTACTTC. Translated: CASSSTGGPYEQYF.

This chain links TRBV6-6 with TRBJ1-1, with TRBD1 as a possible D gene (5 bases). Per germline, CDR1 MNHNY and CDR2 SVGAGI (reference sequence). V lost 0 bases and J 5 bases, leaving 13 bases between the germline ends. The length of the CDR3 is 15 residues. CDR3 residues: CASSYSRQGGTEAFF. The CDR3 bases are TGTGCCAGCAGTTACTCTCGGCAGGGAGGAACTGAAGCTTTCTTT.

The V gene is TRBV12-2, the J gene TRBJ1-2. TRBV12-2 is listed as a pseudogene. This CDR3 contains 16 residues. The CDR3 sequence: CASRLDPVGPAYGYTF. The CDR3 DNA is TGTGCAAGTCGCTTAGACCCCGTCGGTCCAGCCTATGGCTACACCTTC.

J is TRBJ1-2 and V is TRBV9, with 9 positions matching TRBD1. CDR1 and CDR2 from the germline V gene are SGDLS and YYNGEE. V lost 4 bases to trimming and J lost 1 base; unmatched junction nucleotides: 20. CDR3 length: 20 amino acids. The CDR3 sequence: CASSPQNRLDRGWVNYGYTF. The DNA of the CDR3 is TGTGCCAGCAGCCCTCAGAACCGTCTCGACAGGGGGTGGGTTAACTATGGCTACACCTTC.

This clone was observed a single time. DNA of the CDR3: TGTGCCAGCAGCTCCGGGACTCCTACTTACAATGAGCAGTTCTTC. Encoded protein: CASSSGTPTYNEQFF. The rearrangement uses TRBV7-3 and TRBJ2-1, with D possibly being TRBD2 (6 bases). There are 15 residues in the CDR3. Trimming took 4 bases from V and 4 from J, leaving 14 bases between them. Germline V gene lookup returns CDR1 SGHTA and CDR2 FQGTGA.

The gene calls are TRBV19 and TRBJ1-2; maybe TRBD1 (5 bases). The CDR3 spans 16 residues. The V and J ends lost 5 bases and 8 bases respectively, with 24 bases between them. CDR1 is LNHDA and CDR2 is SQIVND in the germline V gene (reference sequence). CDR3 in amino acids: CASSFAGRLLMEGYTF. CDR3 in DNA: TGTGCCAGTAGTTTCGCAGGGCGTTTATTAATGGAGGGCTACACCTTC.

This clone was recorded a few times. The chain couples TRBV4-1 to TRBJ2-7; D unresolved. CDR3 length: 11 residues. The germline V and J ends were trimmed by 7 bases and 3 bases, with 7 bases remaining between them. Germline V gene sequence: CDR1 MGHRA, CDR2 YSYEKL. The CDR3 DNA reads as TGCGCCAGCAATGGGTACTACGAGCAGTACTTC. Its protein is CASNGYYEQYF.

The chain has TRBV15 and TRBJ2-7; 8 bases are shared with TRBD2. Germline CDR1 is LNHNV and CDR2 is YYDKDF (reference sequence). The CDR3 loop spans 17 amino acids. V trimming: 0 bases; J trimming: 0 bases; junction bases outside the gene matches: 7. In DNA, the CDR3 is TGTGCCACCAGCAGAGATCTAGCGGGCCCGAGCTCCTACGAGCAGTACTTC. It yields the protein CATSRDLAGPSSYEQYF.

The chain uses TRBV9 and TRBJ2-2; 7 bases match TRBD2. Germline V gene sequence: CDR1 SGDLS, CDR2 YYNGEE. The CDR3 spans 16 residues. V trimming: 4 bases; J trimming: 1 base; junction bases outside the gene matches: 7. CDR3 in DNA: TGTGCCAGCAGCCTAAAGCGGGATGGGAACACCGGGGAGCTGTTTTTT. Translating gives CASSLKRDGNTGELFF. The whole variable domain, remainder taken from reference TRBV9 and TRBJ2-2, is DSGVTQTPKHLITATGQRVTLRCSPRSGDLSVYWYQQSLDQGLQFLIQYYNGEERAKGNILERFSAQQFPDLHSELNLSSLELGDSALYFCASSLKRDGNTGELFFGEGSRLTVL.

The V gene is TRBV19, the J gene TRBJ1-2; 8 bases line up with TRBD1. The CDR3 spans 14 residues. The ends lost 5 bases at V and 2 bases at J; junction bases unmatched: 4. In germline, CDR1 is LNHDA, CDR2 SQIVND (reference sequence). CDR3 bases: TGTGCCAGTAGTTTGCGGACAGGGAACTATGGCTACACCTTC. It yields the protein CASSLRTGNYGYTF.

The chain couples TRBV28 to TRBJ1-5; D gene uncertain. The V end lost 6 bases, the J end lost 8 bases, and 11 bases lay between the germline ends. The CDR3 has 12 amino acids. Germline loops: CDR1 MDHEN, CDR2 SYDVKM. This chain's CDR3 is CASRRLIEPQHF. The DNA for the CDR3 is TGTGCCAGCAGGCGGTTGATTGAGCCCCAGCATTTT.

The chain couples TRBV7-6 to TRBJ1-1; D remains ambiguous. Trimming pared 0 bases from V and 3 bases from J, leaving 5 bases between. In germline, CDR1 is SGHVS, CDR2 FNYEAQ. The CDR3 has 13 amino acids. CDR3 bases: TGTGCCAGCAGCTTAGCGGCTGACACTGAAGCTTTCTTT. This translates into CASSLAADTEAFF. The full variable domain, with the rest looked up from reference TRBV7-6 and TRBJ1-1, is GAGVSQSPRYKVTKRGQDVALRCDPISGHVSLYWYRQALGQGPEFLTYFNYEAQQDKSGLPNDRFSAERPEGSISTLTIQRTEQRDSAMYRCASSLAADTEAFFGQGTRLTVV.

The chain is built from TRBV19 and TRBJ2-5; TRBD1 agrees at 9 bases. CDR1 LNHDA and CDR2 SQIVND come from the germline V gene (reference sequence). V gave up 5 bases and J gave up 5 bases; unmatched junction bases: 9. This CDR3 spans 15 amino acids. The DNA of the CDR3 is TGTGCCAGTAGTCAATACAGGGGGCAGGGGGAGACCCAGTACTTC. Its protein product is CASSQYRGQGETQYF.

V gene TRBV5-6 combines with J gene TRBJ1-5, with D maybe TRBD1 (6 bases). Trimming left V 2 bases short and J 0 bases short, with 12 bases between. CDR1 and CDR2 from the germline V gene are SGHDT and YYEEEE. The CDR3 covers 16 residues. The CDR3 loop reads CASSFRGLYSNQPQHF. CDR3 nucleotides: TGTGCCAGCAGCTTTCGGGGGCTCTATAGCAATCAGCCCCAGCATTTT. Full variable domain (remainder filled in from reference TRBV5-6 and TRBJ1-5): DAGVTQSPTHLIKTRGQQVTLRCSPKSGHDTVSWYQQALGQGPQFIFQYYEEEERQRGNFPDRFSGHQFPNYSSELNVNALLLGDSALYLCASSFRGLYSNQPQHFGDGTRLSIL.

The rearrangement uses TRBV27 and TRBJ1-2, with 9 bases identical to TRBD1. With V trimmed by 11 bases and J by 8 bases, 18 bases remained unmatched. The CDR3 loop spans 15 amino acids. Germline CDR1 and CDR2: MNHEY and SMNVEV (reference sequence). The CDR3 region is CASARTPGQGGGYTF. The CDR3 nucleotides read TGTGCCTCCGCTCGAACACCGGGACAGGGTGGCGGCTACACCTTC.

The chain couples TRBV28 to TRBJ2-1; a possible D gene is TRBD1 (6 bases). The CDR3 is made up of 17 amino acids. Trimming cost V 6 bases and J 2 bases, with 20 bases left between them. Looked up from germline, CDR1 is MDHEN and CDR2 is SYDVKM. CDR3 sequence: CASRLGQLGNPYNEQFF. In nucleotides, the CDR3 is TGTGCCAGCAGGCTAGGACAGTTGGGGAATCCCTACAATGAGCAGTTCTTC.

The CDR3 protein is CASSLRDSPLHF. The CDR3 DNA reads TGTGCCAGCAGCTTAAGGGACTCACCCCTCCACTTT. V usage is TRBV11-2 and J usage is TRBJ1-6; possible D gene TRBD1, 5 bases. The CDR3 is 12 amino acids. Between the trimmed V and J ends, which lost 2 bases and 10 bases, there was a span of 6 bases. Germline V gives CDR1 SGHAT, CDR2 FQNNGV. The full variable domain, its missing parts supplied by reference TRBV11-2 and TRBJ1-6, is EAGVAQSPRYKIIEKRQSVAFWCNPISGHATLYWYQQILGQGPKLLIQFQNNGVVDDSQLPKDRFSAERLKGVDSTLKIQPAKLEDSAVYLCASSLRDSPLHFGNGTRLTVT.

The chain is built from TRBV6-5 and TRBJ1-2; maybe TRBD1 (6 bases). Germline-derived CDR1 and CDR2 are MNHEY and SVGAGI. V was pared by 6 bases and J by 5 bases, with 19 bases between. The CDR3 loop spans 15 amino acids. CDR3 loop: CASRGQGPSGYGYTF. The CDR3 DNA reads as TGTGCCAGCAGAGGGCAGGGGCCCTCTGGGTATGGCTACACCTTC.

The rearrangement joins TRBV1 to TRBJ2-7; TRBD2, the D gene given by the table, was not confirmed from the DNA. TRBV1 has pseudogene status. This CDR3 spans 17 amino acids. CDR3 DNA: TGCACCAGCAGCCTCAATCTTAGCGGGAGGGCTGACTACGAGCAGTACTTC. This codes for CTSSLNLSGRADYEQYF.

V gene TRBV7-2 combines with J gene TRBJ1-5, with D unresolved. The ends were cut back, 5 bases at V and 7 bases at J, with 12 bases in the middle. Germline V gene data show CDR1 as SGHTA and CDR2 as FQGNSA. The length of the CDR3 is 13 residues. The CDR3 DNA follows: TGTGCCAGCAGCATAAAGCTATCCCAGCCCCAGCATTTT. The encoded protein is CASSIKLSQPQHF.

This rearrangement joins TRBV27 to TRBJ2-3; D remains ambiguous. Germline V gives CDR1 MNHEY, CDR2 SMNVEV (reference sequence). Trimming removed 4 bases from V and 8 bases from J, with 22 bases in between. This CDR3 is 16 amino acids long. CDR3 nucleotides: TGTGCCAGCAGTTCCTCCAGGATATCCCCTTTAGGTACGCAGTATTTT. Protein sequence: CASSSSRISPLGTQYF.

The V gene is TRBV4-2, the J gene TRBJ1-1, with D hard to call. Germline CDR1 LGHNA, CDR2 YNFKEQ. Trimming removed 3 bases from V and 2 bases from J, with 19 bases in between. The CDR3 totals 17 residues. DNA for the CDR3: TGTGCCAGCAGCCAGGCTATAGCAGGCGTTAAAAACACTGAAGCTTTCTTT. Encoded protein: CASSQAIAGVKNTEAFF.